Listed below are T cell receptor beta chains from one sample, sequenced in a study of response to subunit inactivated influenza vaccine. One entry per CDR3 protein results from TCRdb running MiXCR on the RT-PCR reads. The profile shows hundreds of thousands of distinct CDR3 sequences, less than 20% of them singletons. The specimen was PBMCs from blood, collected roughly 5 days after vaccination. These receptors were collected from a man in his fifties who received an inactivated influenza vaccine. CDR3s include the opening cysteine and the closing phenylalanine or tryptophan. The D gene is left open where the match is weak. Clone size is shown for a subset of rows, as once, few, many or a class of expanded clone.

J	V	size	D	DNA	CDR3
TRBJ2-1	TRBV7-9	NA	NA	TGTGCCAGCAGCTCCCTCGGGAGATTCAACAATGAGCAGTTCTTC	CASSSLGRFNNEQFF
TRBJ2-5	TRBV4-2	NA	NA	TGTGCCAGCAGCCAGGATAGTGTGGAGACCCAGTACTTC	CASSQDSVETQYF
TRBJ1-3	TRBV4-2	NA	TRBD1	TGTGCCAGCAGCCAAGAAATTGGACAGGGCTCTCGTATCTCCGGGAACACCATATATTTT	CASSQEIGQGSRISGNTIYF
TRBJ2-1	TRBV12-3/TRBV12-4	NA	NA	TGTGCCAGCAGTGATCAGAGGGAAAATGAGCAGTTCTTC	CASSDQRENEQFF
TRBJ2-7	TRBV6-2/TRBV6-3	NA	TRBD2	TGTGCCAGCAGTATACCGGGACTAGCGGGTTCCGAGCAGTACTTC	CASSIPGLAGSEQYF
TRBJ2-1	TRBV12-3/TRBV12-4	many	NA	TGCGCCAGCAGCTTGGCCAATGAGCAGTTCTTC	CASSLANEQFF
TRBJ2-3	TRBV7-2	few	NA	TGTGCCAGCACCGTGGGGTTCACAGATACGCAGTATTTT	CASTVGFTDTQYF
TRBJ2-7	TRBV20-1	many	TRBD2	TGCAGTGTTGGACTAGCGGGGGCGACCCACGAGCAGTACTTC	CSVGLAGATHEQYF
TRBJ2-1	TRBV29-1	many	TRBD2	TGCAGCGTGGCGTCTAGCGGGGGGGGCAATGAGCAGTTCTTC	CSVASSGGGNEQFF
TRBJ2-2	TRBV14	few	NA	TGTGCCAGCAGCCAAGATCTTTTGACCGGGGAGCTGTTTTTT	CASSQDLLTGELFF
TRBJ2-7	TRBV10-3	NA	TRBD1	TGTGCCATCAGTGAGCTGAAGACAGGGGTGTACGAGCAGTACTTC	CAISELKTGVYEQYF
TRBJ2-1	TRBV2	NA	NA	TGTGCCAGCCGACACCGGGACTCCCCTTATGAGCAGTTCTTC	CASRHRDSPYEQFF
TRBJ2-2	TRBV7-2	many	NA	TGTGCCAGCAGCTTAGTACGAGCAACCGGGGAGCTGTTTTTT	CASSLVRATGELFF
TRBJ2-1	TRBV6-6	NA	NA	TGTGCCAGCGGATGGACAGCCTACAATGAGCAGTTCTTC	CASGWTAYNEQFF
TRBJ2-1	TRBV5-1	NA	NA	TGCGCCAGCAGAGACAGTAACTCCTACAATGAGCAGTTCTTC	CASRDSNSYNEQFF
TRBJ2-1	TRBV29-1	NA	TRBD2	TGCAGCGCCCTGGGGGGGAGACACCACTACAATGAGCAGTTCTTC	CSALGGRHHYNEQFF
TRBJ2-7	TRBV6-5	NA	NA	TGTGCCAGCAGTTACTCAGGCATTCCGGGACTCAAAGCCTACGAGCAGTACTTC	CASSYSGIPGLKAYEQYF